These T cell receptor beta chains were read from a single sample in a study of identical twins. TCRdb reprocessed the 5' RACE reads with MiXCR, giving one entry per CDR3 protein. This sample has 700,000 or so distinct CDR3 sequences; around 8.3% occur once, and the top ten carry roughly 0.9%. In addition, the sample was reused for a study of yellow fever vaccine responses in identical twins.

Input material: PBMCs. Every receptor here comes from a woman aged 18-29 years in good health. The CDR3 runs from the conserved cysteine through the conserved F or W. The order of the fields is CDR3 length, D gene, clone size, J gene, V gene, CDR3 DNA, CDR3 protein. D genes are given only for firm matches. Clone size is given for some rows only: seen once, a few or many times, or a class if the clone is expanded.

len: 17
d_gene: -
abundance: few
j_gene: TRBJ2-3
v_gene: TRBV4-1
CDR3nt: TGCGCCAGCAGCCAAGTTGGACGGGGAACTAGCACAGATACGCAGTATTTT
CDR3aa: CASSQVGRGTSTDTQYF

len: 12
d_gene: TRBD2
abundance: few
j_gene: TRBJ2-7
v_gene: TRBV20-1
CDR3nt: TGCAGTGCCGAACCGGGACTACACGAGCAGTACTTC
CDR3aa: CSAEPGLHEQYF

len: 15
d_gene: -
abundance: few
j_gene: TRBJ2-7
v_gene: TRBV27
CDR3nt: TGTGCCAGCAGTTTATTGCCAAGGGGCTCCTACGAGCAGTACTTC
CDR3aa: CASSLLPRGSYEQYF

len: 13
d_gene: -
abundance: few
j_gene: TRBJ2-7
v_gene: TRBV29-1
CDR3nt: TGCAGCGTTGAAGATGATCTCTCCTACGAGCAGTACTTC
CDR3aa: CSVEDDLSYEQYF

len: 14
d_gene: TRBD2
abundance: many
j_gene: TRBJ2-2
v_gene: TRBV2
CDR3nt: TGTGCCAGCCGGACTAGCGGACGCACCGGGGAGCTGTTTTTT
CDR3aa: CASRTSGRTGELFF

len: 14
d_gene: -
abundance: -
j_gene: TRBJ2-3
v_gene: TRBV7-8
CDR3nt: TGTGCCAGCAGCAGAGTCGGTGTGGAGGGTACGCAGTATTTT
CDR3aa: CASSRVGVEGTQYF

len: 14
d_gene: -
abundance: many
j_gene: TRBJ2-5
v_gene: TRBV5-1
CDR3nt: TGCGCCAGCAGCTTAACGACAGGAATGGAGACCCAGTACTTC
CDR3aa: CASSLTTGMETQYF

len: 15
d_gene: -
abundance: few
j_gene: TRBJ2-7
v_gene: TRBV20-1
CDR3nt: TGCAGTGCTAGAACGATCCGGGACGGAACCTACGAGCAGTACTTC
CDR3aa: CSARTIRDGTYEQYF

len: 14
d_gene: TRBD2
abundance: -
j_gene: TRBJ2-7
v_gene: TRBV27
CDR3nt: TGTGCCAGCCCGTCAGGACTAGCGGCATACGAGCAGTACTTC
CDR3aa: CASPSGLAAYEQYF

len: 17
d_gene: TRBD1
abundance: -
j_gene: TRBJ2-7
v_gene: TRBV4-3
CDR3nt: TGCGCCAGCAGCCAGGGGACAGGCACTATGGGAAGTGGCGAGCAGTACTTC
CDR3aa: CASSQGTGTMGSGEQYF

len: 14
d_gene: -
abundance: -
j_gene: TRBJ2-3
v_gene: TRBV20-1
CDR3nt: TGCAGTGCTATGCTAAGCGCCCGCACAGATACGCAGTATTTT
CDR3aa: CSAMLSARTDTQYF

len: 16
d_gene: TRBD1
abundance: many
j_gene: TRBJ2-1
v_gene: TRBV12-3/TRBV12-4
CDR3nt: TGTGCCAGCAGTTTCCCCCGGGACAGGGGTTACAATGAGCAGTTCTTC
CDR3aa: CASSFPRDRGYNEQFF

len: 17
d_gene: TRBD2
abundance: few
j_gene: TRBJ2-7
v_gene: TRBV5-1
CDR3nt: TGCGCCAGCAGCTTGCGTCGTGGGACTAGCGGCACCTACGAGCAGTACTTC
CDR3aa: CASSLRRGTSGTYEQYF

len: 13
d_gene: -
abundance: many
j_gene: TRBJ2-7
v_gene: TRBV3-1
CDR3nt: TGTGCCAGCAGGCCTCGACAGGGAGGATTTACATACTTC
CDR3aa: CASRPRQGGFTYF

len: 16
d_gene: TRBD1
abundance: -
j_gene: TRBJ2-3
v_gene: TRBV5-1
CDR3nt: TGCGCCAGCAGCTTGGGTGGGACAGGGGTTGGAGATACGCAGTATTTT
CDR3aa: CASSLGGTGVGDTQYF

len: 13
d_gene: -
abundance: many
j_gene: TRBJ1-4
v_gene: TRBV29-1
CDR3nt: TGCAGCGCCAAACTATGGCCCAGTGAAAAACTGTTTTTT
CDR3aa: CSAKLWPSEKLFF

len: 13
d_gene: -
abundance: few
j_gene: TRBJ1-1
v_gene: TRBV20-1
CDR3nt: TGCAGTGCTAGTCGGGGGGCAGGAACTGAAGCTTTCTTT
CDR3aa: CSASRGAGTEAFF

len: 13
d_gene: -
abundance: few
j_gene: TRBJ1-6
v_gene: TRBV24-1
CDR3nt: TGTGCCACCAGTGATTTTCCGGGCTCACCCCTCCACTTT
CDR3aa: CATSDFPGSPLHF

len: 14
d_gene: -
abundance: few
j_gene: TRBJ2-7
v_gene: TRBV3-1
CDR3nt: TGTGCCAGCAGCCCGCTGGCGGGAATTACGGAGCAGTACTTC
CDR3aa: CASSPLAGITEQYF

len: 16
d_gene: TRBD2
abundance: -
j_gene: TRBJ2-1
v_gene: TRBV24-1
CDR3nt: TGTGCCACCAGTGATCGGACTAGCGGGAGGAGCGATGAGCAGTTCTTC
CDR3aa: CATSDRTSGRSDEQFF

len: 13
d_gene: -
abundance: few
j_gene: TRBJ2-6
v_gene: TRBV20-1
CDR3nt: TGCAGTGCCAGGGCGGCTGGGGCCAACGTCCTGACTTTC
CDR3aa: CSARAAGANVLTF

len: 13
d_gene: -
abundance: many
j_gene: TRBJ1-5
v_gene: TRBV20-1
CDR3nt: TGCAGTGCGGGATTTGGTAGCAATCAGCCCCAGCATTTT
CDR3aa: CSAGFGSNQPQHF

len: 21
d_gene: -
abundance: -
j_gene: TRBJ2-1
v_gene: TRBV9
CDR3nt: TGTGCCAGCAGCGCCGGGGGACGTTGGGCGGGTCCCCGAAGGGGAAACAATGAGCAGTTCTTC
CDR3aa: CASSAGGRWAGPRRGNNEQFF

len: 14
d_gene: TRBD1
abundance: few
j_gene: TRBJ2-1
v_gene: TRBV12-3/TRBV12-4
CDR3nt: TGTGCCAGCATGACCGGGACAGGGTTTTTCGGGCAGTTCTTC
CDR3aa: CASMTGTGFFGQFF

len: 17
d_gene: -
abundance: many
j_gene: TRBJ1-1
v_gene: TRBV7-9
CDR3nt: TGTGCCAGCAGCTCCGGATCTTGGACAGCCCTGAACACTGAAGCTTTCTTT
CDR3aa: CASSSGSWTALNTEAFF

len: 13
d_gene: -
abundance: few
j_gene: TRBJ2-2
v_gene: TRBV10-3
CDR3nt: TGTGCCATCAGGGGGTGGGACACCGGGGAGCTGTTTTTT
CDR3aa: CAIRGWDTGELFF

len: 15
d_gene: -
abundance: few
j_gene: TRBJ2-1
v_gene: TRBV7-3
CDR3nt: TGTGCCAGCAGCTCCTCTAGCGCGGGTTACAATGAGCAGTTCTTC
CDR3aa: CASSSSSAGYNEQFF

len: 17
d_gene: -
abundance: -
j_gene: TRBJ2-5
v_gene: TRBV3-1
CDR3nt: TGTGCCAGCAGCCAAGATCAACCGGGAGTTCAGTCGAAGACCCAGTACTTC
CDR3aa: CASSQDQPGVQSKTQYF

len: 16
d_gene: TRBD1
abundance: many
j_gene: TRBJ2-1
v_gene: TRBV29-1
CDR3nt: TGCAGCGTTGAAGCGCAGGGGGCCAACTCCTACAATGAGCAGTTCTTC
CDR3aa: CSVEAQGANSYNEQFF

len: 14
d_gene: -
abundance: few
j_gene: TRBJ1-6
v_gene: TRBV27
CDR3nt: TGTGCCAGCAGTTTGAGGACAGCCAATTCACCCCTCCACTTT
CDR3aa: CASSLRTANSPLHF

len: 17
d_gene: TRBD2
abundance: many
j_gene: TRBJ2-2
v_gene: TRBV29-1
CDR3nt: TGCAGCGTTGTTTACCTAGCGGGAGGAACGAACACCGGGGAGCTGTTTTTT
CDR3aa: CSVVYLAGGTNTGELFF

len: 17
d_gene: -
abundance: -
j_gene: TRBJ1-3
v_gene: TRBV15
CDR3nt: TGTGCCACCAGCAGATCCGGTGGGGAGCTCTCTGGAAACACCATATATTTT
CDR3aa: CATSRSGGELSGNTIYF

len: 13
d_gene: TRBD1
abundance: -
j_gene: TRBJ2-7
v_gene: TRBV20-1
CDR3nt: TGCAGTGCTAGGGACCCAGGGGGCCGCGAGCAGTACTTC
CDR3aa: CSARDPGGREQYF

len: 15
d_gene: -
abundance: few
j_gene: TRBJ2-3
v_gene: TRBV5-8
CDR3nt: TGTGCCAGCAGCTTACCGGGAAGGATCACAGATACGCAGTATTTT
CDR3aa: CASSLPGRITDTQYF

len: 15
d_gene: TRBD1
abundance: -
j_gene: TRBJ1-4
v_gene: TRBV20-1
CDR3nt: TGCAGTGCTAGACCGCCGGGACAGAAAAATGAAAAACTGTTTTTT
CDR3aa: CSARPPGQKNEKLFF

len: 17
d_gene: TRBD2
abundance: -
j_gene: TRBJ2-7
v_gene: TRBV20-1
CDR3nt: TGCAGTGCTAGAGACCGAGCGACTAGCGGGGGGCTAAGGGAGCAGTACTTC
CDR3aa: CSARDRATSGGLREQYF

len: 13
d_gene: -
abundance: few
j_gene: TRBJ2-3
v_gene: TRBV20-1
CDR3nt: TGCAGTGCTAGAGACAGGGACACAGATACGCAGTATTTT
CDR3aa: CSARDRDTDTQYF

len: 15
d_gene: -
abundance: few
j_gene: TRBJ2-1
v_gene: TRBV5-5
CDR3nt: TGTGCCAGCAGCGTCTCCGGGACTCACTACAATGAGCAGTTCTTC
CDR3aa: CASSVSGTHYNEQFF

len: 16
d_gene: TRBD2
abundance: many
j_gene: TRBJ2-3
v_gene: TRBV6-4
CDR3nt: TGTGCCAGCAGTGTTTCTAGCGGGGGGCAGGAAGATACGCAGTATTTT
CDR3aa: CASSVSSGGQEDTQYF